One sample yielded the 14 T cell receptor beta chains listed below, sequenced in a study of blood T cells in healthy people across ages. A second PCR of 7 to 11 cycles used a sample-barcoded 5' primer and a J-beta primer mix. TCRdb re-derived calls from the 5' RACE reads in MiXCR, one entry per CDR3 protein. The sample shows approximately 700,000 distinct CDR3 sequences, about 30% of them seen only once. Specimen: blood. These receptors originate from a woman aged 80 or over in good health.

The chain has TRBV30 and TRBJ2-7; D is perhaps TRBD2 (5 bases). CDR1 and CDR2 from the germline V gene are GTSNPN and SVGIG (reference sequence). This CDR3 spans 11 amino acids. V gave up 3 bases and J gave up 2 bases, with 5 bases separating them. The CDR3 region has the DNA TGTGCCTGGAGCGGGGCCTACGAGCAGTACTTC. Encoded protein: CAWSGAYEQYF.

This clonotype was seen at least ten times. The chain joins TRBV5-6 to TRBJ1-2; the D gene is possibly TRBD1 (5 bases). Trimming pared 0 bases from V and 2 bases from J, leaving 20 bases between. The CDR3 has 18 residues. Germline CDR1 SGHDT, CDR2 YYEEEE. DNA of the CDR3: TGTGCCAGCAGCTTGGTAGGGGCCGGAGATCGCTCCAACTATGGCTACACCTTC. Translating it yields CASSLVGAGDRSNYGYTF.

This clonotype occurred many times. The rearrangement links TRBV9 to TRBJ2-3, with TRBD2 matching 11 bases. CDR3 length: 17 amino acids. V lost 0 bases to trimming and J lost 2 bases; unmatched junction nucleotides: 5. Germline V gives CDR1 SGDLS, CDR2 YYNGEE. The chain's CDR3 is CASSVAVAGGYTDTQYF. CDR3 bases: TGTGCCAGCAGCGTAGCTGTAGCGGGGGGGTACACAGATACGCAGTATTTT.

This clonotype occurred many times. This sequence joins TRBV7-3 and TRBJ2-3, with D unresolved. The CDR3 has 14 residues. CDR1 and CDR2 (germline): SGHTA, FQGTGA. Trimming cost V 2 bases and J 2 bases, with 8 bases left between them. CDR3 DNA: TGTGCCAGCAGCTTAGGAATGAACACAGATACGCAGTATTTT. Translating it yields CASSLGMNTDTQYF.

This clonotype was seen once. The J gene is TRBJ2-7, the V gene TRBV5-1, with 7 bases lining up with TRBD1. This CDR3 has 15 amino acids. CDR1 is SGHRS, CDR2 YFSETQ, per germline. The junction had 7 bases not matched to a gene; V was cut back by 4 bases and J by 0 bases. The CDR3 is CASSRDSMSSYEQYF. CDR3 in DNA: TGCGCCAGCAGCCGGGACAGCATGAGCTCCTACGAGCAGTACTTC. Combining the CDR3 with reference TRBV5-1 and TRBJ2-7 gives the whole variable domain KAGVTQTPRYLIKTRGQQVTLSCSPISGHRSVSWYQQTPGQGLQFLFEYFSETQRNKGNFPGRFSGRQFSNSRSEMNVSTLELGDSALYLCASSRDSMSSYEQYFGPGTRLTVT.

Comments on this clonotype: A read error may explain this, as a much larger clone is one base away. The V call is TRBV16, the J call TRBJ1-5; 11 bases align to TRBD1. CDR3 length: 15 residues. The germline gives CDR1 KGHSY, CDR2 FQNENV. The CDR3 spells CASNQSDRGRQPQHF. Here the CDR3 DNA reads TGTGCCAGCAACCAATCGGACAGGGGGCGTCAGCCCCAGCATTTT.

This clonotype has a handful of counts. In nucleotides, the CDR3 is TGTGCCAGCAGTTACCGGAGAGGGACAGAGAAAAGCAATCAGCCCCAGCATTTT. As protein: CASSYRRGTEKSNQPQHF. The chain has TRBV6-5 and TRBJ1-5; 7 nucleotides line up with TRBD1. V shed 2 bases, J shed 1 base, and the junction held 11 bases outside the gene matches. Germline CDR1 is MNHEY and CDR2 is SVGAGI. The CDR3 runs 18 residues.

This clonotype appeared a few times. This chain joins TRBV2 and TRBJ2-2; TRBD1 might be the D (5 bases). Trimming shortened V by 7 bases and J by 8 bases, and 17 bases separated the two germline ends. Germline values: CDR1 SNHLY, CDR2 FYNNEI. The CDR3 extends over 14 amino acids. This chain's CDR3 is CASILDGRVGELFF. DNA for the CDR3: TGTGCCAGCATCCTGGATGGCAGGGTTGGGGAGCTGTTTTTT.

This clonotype was seen ten or more times. The chain combines TRBV20-1 with TRBJ2-3, with a possible D match to TRBD2 (6 bases). The CDR3 totals 16 residues. V was cut by 3 bases and J by 2 bases, with 18 bases left in between. The germline V gene has CDR1 DFQATT and CDR2 SNEGSKA (reference sequence). The CDR3 nucleotides are TGCAGTGCTAGGGAAGGAGCGGGCTTTATCACAGATACGCAGTATTTT. Translated: CSAREGAGFITDTQYF.

In its sample, this clonotype was seen a few times. Being one base from a much bigger clone, this may be a read error. The chain uses TRBV15 and TRBJ2-3; the D is unclear. The CDR3 runs 13 residues. Germline V lookup: CDR1 LNHNV, CDR2 YYDKDF (reference sequence). The CDR3 DNA sequence: TGTGCCGCCAGCAGAGATGGCGGCGATACGCAGTATTTT. It yields the protein CAASRDGGDTQYF. Filled out from reference TRBV15 and TRBJ2-3, the complete variable domain reads DAMVIQNPRYQVTQFGKPVTLSCSQTLNHNVMYWYQQKSSQAPKLLFHYYDKDFNNEADTPDNFQSRRPNTSFCFLDIRSPGLGDTAMYLCAASRDGGDTQYFGPGTRLTVL.

This clonotype was seen ten or more times. The rearrangement uses TRBV5-1 and TRBJ2-7; D possibly matches TRBD1 or TRBD2 (5 bases each). Germline CDR1 SGHRS, CDR2 YFSETQ. V gave up 1 base and J gave up 6 bases, with 11 bases separating them. This CDR3 has 13 residues. The CDR3 loop reads CASSLLGDGEQYF. The DNA of the CDR3 is TGCGCCAGCAGCTTGCTGGGGGATGGCGAGCAGTACTTC.

Many counts were recorded for this clonotype. V and J are TRBV2 and TRBJ2-3; D is possibly TRBD2 (6 bases). Germline CDR1 reads SNHLY; CDR2 reads FYNNEI. The V gene lost 5 bases and the J gene lost 3 bases, with 12 bases spanning the gap. This CDR3 region has 14 residues. The CDR3 loop reads CASSLLARTDTQYF. CDR3 bases: TGTGCCAGCAGTCTACTAGCTCGAACAGATACGCAGTATTTT.

The chain links TRBV27 to TRBJ1-5; D is unclear. The germline V and J ends were trimmed by 10 bases and 4 bases, with 8 bases remaining between them. CDR1 MNHEY and CDR2 SMNVEV come from the germline V gene (reference sequence). The CDR3 contains 11 residues. The CDR3 region is CANQPNQPQHF. In DNA form, the CDR3 reads TGTGCCAACCAACCGAATCAGCCCCAGCATTTT.

The chain has TRBV20-1 and TRBJ2-7; 9 bases agree with TRBD1. CDR1 is DFQATT and CDR2 is SNEGSKA in the germline V gene (reference sequence). Trimming cost V 3 bases and J 4 bases; bases outside gene matches: 7. The CDR3 sequence is 14 residues long. This CDR3 is CSASTGTGRYEQYF. The DNA of the CDR3 is TGCAGTGCTAGTACCGGGACAGGGCGGTACGAGCAGTACTTC.